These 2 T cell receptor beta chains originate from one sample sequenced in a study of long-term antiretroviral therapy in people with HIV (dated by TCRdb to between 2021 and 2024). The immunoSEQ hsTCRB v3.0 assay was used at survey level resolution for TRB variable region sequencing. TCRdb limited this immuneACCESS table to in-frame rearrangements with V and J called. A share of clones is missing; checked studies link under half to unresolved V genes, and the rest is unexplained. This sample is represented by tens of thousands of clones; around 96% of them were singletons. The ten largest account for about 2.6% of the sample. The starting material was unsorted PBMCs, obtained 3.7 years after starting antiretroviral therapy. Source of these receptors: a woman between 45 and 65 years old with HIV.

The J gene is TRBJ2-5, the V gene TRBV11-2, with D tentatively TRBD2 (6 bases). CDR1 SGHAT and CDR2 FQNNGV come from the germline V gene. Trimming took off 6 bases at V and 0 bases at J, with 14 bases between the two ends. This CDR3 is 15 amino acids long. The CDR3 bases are TGTGCCAGCAGTCCGACTAGAGGATACCAAGAGACCCAGTACTTC. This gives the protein CASSPTRGYQETQYF.

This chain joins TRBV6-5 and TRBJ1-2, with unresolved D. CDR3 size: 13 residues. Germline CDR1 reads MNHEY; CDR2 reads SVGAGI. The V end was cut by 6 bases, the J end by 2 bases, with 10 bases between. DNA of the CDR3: TGTGCCAGCAGGGAAGGCGGAAACTATGGCTACACCTTC. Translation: CASREGGNYGYTF.